The clone carrying this TCR beta chain was observed at least ten times. The data were taken from a study of T cells in Graves' hyperthyroidism and ophthalmopathy. The CDR3 totals 17 residues. After removal of 4 bases from V and 6 bases from J, the junction contained 14 bases not matched to a gene. The germline V gene encodes CDR1 SGHNT and CDR2 YYREEE (reference sequence). The TCR beta CDR3 regions underwent amplification using RNA transcripts as the source. A first-round RT-PCR of the TCR CDR3 used the HTBI primer set. In TCRdb, the multiplex PCR reads were re-called with MiXCR into one record per CDR3 protein. The sample consists of about 290,000 distinct CDR3 sequences, roughly 15% of them appearing once.

This clonotype was sampled from a woman in her forties with Graves' hyperthyroidism. This chain joins TRBV5-4 and TRBJ2-2, with 8 bases that match TRBD2. The sample taken for sequencing was blood. CDR3 loop: CASSHRKAGAVAGELFF. Here the CDR3 DNA reads TGTGCCAGCAGCCATCGCAAAGCGGGAGCGGTGGCCGGGGAGCTGTTTTTT. Full variable domain (remainder filled in from reference TRBV5-4 and TRBJ2-2): ETGVTQSPTHLIKTRGQQVTLRCSSQSGHNTVSWYQQALGQGPQFIFQYYREEENGRGNFPPRFSGLQFPNYSSELNVNALELDDSALYLCASSHRKAGAVAGELFFGEGSRLTVL.